This is a list of T cell receptor beta chains from one sample in a study of cytomegalovirus exposure and HLA in healthy donors. TCRdb's copy holds only in-frame clones and misses some; the assay was immunoSEQ multiplex PCR. The repertoire includes about 160,000 clones, about 86% of them detected once, and 5.7% sits in the top ten. Sequencing used PBMCs. The receptors here all came from a woman aged 30 to 39 in good health and CMV-seronegative. Both conserved end residues are part of each CDR3. A D gene is named only where the DNA matches it firmly. Size tells how often a clone was seen (once, few, many) or the class of an expanded clone, and some rows leave it out.

abundance: NA
v_gene: TRBV5-6
j_gene: TRBJ2-2
d_gene: NA
CDR3aa: CASSLAGMNTGELFF
CDR3nt: TGTGCCAGCAGCTTGGCTGGGATGAACACCGGGGAGCTGTTTTTT

abundance: NA
v_gene: TRBV28
j_gene: TRBJ1-1
d_gene: TRBD1
CDR3aa: CASSLGQGITNTEAFF
CDR3nt: TGTGCCAGCAGTTTAGGACAGGGGATAACGAACACTGAAGCTTTCTTT

abundance: NA
v_gene: TRBV4-3
j_gene: TRBJ1-2
d_gene: NA
CDR3aa: CASSQRLREHYGYTF
CDR3nt: TGCGCCAGCAGCCAGCGGCTCAGGGAGCACTATGGCTACACCTTC

abundance: once
v_gene: TRBV27
j_gene: TRBJ1-1
d_gene: NA
CDR3aa: CASSFGAGTEAFF
CDR3nt: TGTGCCAGCAGTTTTGGGGCAGGCACTGAAGCTTTCTTT

abundance: NA
v_gene: TRBV27
j_gene: TRBJ2-7
d_gene: NA
CDR3aa: CASSHIPDRSYEQYF
CDR3nt: TGTGCCAGCTCCCACATACCGGACAGATCCTACGAGCAGTACTTC

abundance: NA
v_gene: TRBV19
j_gene: TRBJ2-1
d_gene: NA
CDR3aa: CASRADRSSYNEQFF
CDR3nt: TGTGCCAGTAGGGCAGACAGGAGCTCCTACAATGAGCAGTTCTTC

abundance: NA
v_gene: TRBV7-2
j_gene: TRBJ2-1
d_gene: TRBD2
CDR3aa: CASSKGLAGGPSYNEQFF
CDR3nt: TGTGCCAGCAGCAAAGGACTAGCGGGAGGGCCGTCCTACAATGAGCAGTTCTTC

abundance: NA
v_gene: TRBV4-1
j_gene: TRBJ2-1
d_gene: TRBD2
CDR3aa: CASSQGPGGYNEQFF
CDR3nt: TGCGCCAGCAGCCAAGGGCCGGGGGGTTACAATGAGCAGTTCTTC

abundance: NA
v_gene: TRBV5-6
j_gene: TRBJ2-1
d_gene: TRBD2
CDR3aa: CASSDTSGSNEQFF
CDR3nt: TGTGCCAGCAGCGACACTAGCGGGAGTAATGAGCAGTTCTTC

abundance: NA
v_gene: TRBV27
j_gene: TRBJ1-3
d_gene: NA
CDR3aa: CASSLYRFGNTIYF
CDR3nt: TGTGCCAGCAGTTTATACCGCTTTGGAAACACCATATATTTT

abundance: NA
v_gene: TRBV18
j_gene: TRBJ1-1
d_gene: NA
CDR3aa: CASSPMEGTEAFF
CDR3nt: TGTGCCAGCTCCCCGATGGAAGGCACTGAAGCTTTCTTT

abundance: NA
v_gene: TRBV19
j_gene: TRBJ1-2
d_gene: NA
CDR3aa: CASTLQRGDGYTF
CDR3nt: TGTGCCAGTACCCTCCAGCGGGGTGATGGCTACACCTTC

abundance: NA
v_gene: TRBV25-1
j_gene: TRBJ2-3
d_gene: TRBD1
CDR3aa: CASSELGGQGVTDTQYF
CDR3nt: TGTGCCAGCAGTGAATTGGGGGGACAGGGGGTTACAGATACGCAGTATTTT

abundance: NA
v_gene: TRBV2
j_gene: TRBJ1-1
d_gene: NA
CDR3aa: CASTTGTPNTEAFF
CDR3nt: TGTGCCAGCACTACTGGGACCCCCAACACTGAAGCTTTCTTT

abundance: NA
v_gene: TRBV28
j_gene: TRBJ2-1
d_gene: TRBD2
CDR3aa: CASNRRGRLNEQFF
CDR3nt: TGTGCCAGCAACCGTCGCGGGAGGTTGAATGAGCAGTTCTTC

abundance: NA
v_gene: TRBV27
j_gene: TRBJ2-3
d_gene: TRBD2
CDR3aa: CASSLAGGPSTDTQYF
CDR3nt: TGTGCCAGCAGTTTAGCGGGGGGGCCCAGCACAGATACGCAGTATTTT

abundance: NA
v_gene: TRBV19
j_gene: TRBJ1-5
d_gene: NA
CDR3aa: CASSIDQGFQPQHF
CDR3nt: TGTGCCAGTAGTATTGACCAAGGATTTCAGCCCCAGCATTTT

abundance: once
v_gene: TRBV6-1
j_gene: TRBJ2-1
d_gene: NA
CDR3aa: CASSEYGRDVDEQFF
CDR3nt: TGTGCCAGCAGTGAGTATGGCAGGGATGTCGATGAGCAGTTCTTC

abundance: NA
v_gene: TRBV13
j_gene: TRBJ2-7
d_gene: TRBD1
CDR3aa: CASSNSGQGSYEQYF
CDR3nt: TGTGCCAGCAGCAACTCGGGACAGGGGTCCTACGAGCAGTACTTC

abundance: NA
v_gene: TRBV2
j_gene: TRBJ2-5
d_gene: NA
CDR3aa: CASRAVQETQYF
CDR3nt: TGTGCCAGTAGGGCGGTCCAAGAGACCCAGTACTTC

abundance: NA
v_gene: TRBV2
j_gene: TRBJ1-1
d_gene: NA
CDR3aa: CASSGRAGAMNTEAFF
CDR3nt: TGTGCCAGCAGTGGTCGGGCGGGCGCTATGAACACTGAAGCTTTCTTT

abundance: NA
v_gene: TRBV5-6
j_gene: TRBJ2-7
d_gene: TRBD2
CDR3aa: CASSLGLVLYEQYF
CDR3nt: TGTGCCAGCAGCCTGGGACTAGTACTCTACGAGCAGTACTTC